The 17 T cell receptor beta chains in this list originate from one sample, sequenced in a study of naive and memory T cell subsets. Study results and limitations: Especially in CD8 cells, naive repertoires contained a few larger clonotypes, possibly CD45RA-re-expressing memory cells.

Both TRBC1 and TRBC2 were covered by a beta constant-region primer of two equimolar oligonucleotides. Four rounds of PCR amplified the ligated cDNA using nested alpha and beta constant-region primers plus SP2. MiXCR was run by TCRdb on the UMI-ligation and nested PCR reads, yielding one entry per CDR3 protein. The table lists about 150,000 distinct CDR3 sequences, 22% of them singletons. Their antigens remain unidentified. The sequencing input was naive CD4+ T cells from blood. All receptors derive from a human donor in good health.

This clonotype has ten or more counts. The V gene is TRBV3-1, the J gene TRBJ2-1, with a tentative D call TRBD1 (5 bases). The V end was cut by 4 bases, the J end by 9 bases, with 13 bases between. Looked up from germline, CDR1 is LGHDT and CDR2 is YNNKEL (reference sequence). This CDR3 is built from 13 residues. This chain's CDR3 is CASSPTATFEQFF. CDR3 coding DNA: TGTGCCAGCAGCCCGACAGCGACTTTTGAGCAGTTCTTC.

This clonotype showed up just a few times. This rearrangement joins TRBV27 to TRBJ2-3; D gene uncertain. V dropped 1 base and J dropped 7 bases, with 15 bases sitting between them. The CDR3 loop spans 15 amino acids. Germline-derived CDR1 and CDR2 are MNHEY and SMNVEV (reference sequence). The chain's CDR3 is CASSLWAEKGYTQYF. The CDR3, as DNA: TGTGCCAGCAGTTTATGGGCAGAGAAGGGTTATACGCAGTATTTT.

The chain uses TRBV3-1 and TRBJ2-1; D is possibly TRBD1 (7 bases). CDR1 and CDR2 (germline): LGHDT, YNNKEL (reference sequence). Trimming cost V 6 bases and J 9 bases, with 15 bases left between them. The CDR3 spans 13 residues. CDR3 DNA: TGTGCCAGCAGGGACTGGAGGGGGCTTGAGCAGTTCTTC. Protein sequence: CASRDWRGLEQFF.

The V and J genes are TRBV27 and TRBJ1-1, with 8 bases aligning to TRBD1. V lost 4 bases and J lost 2; bases outside the gene matches: 6. Germline-derived CDR1 and CDR2 are MNHEY and SMNVEV (reference sequence). The CDR3 spans 15 residues. The CDR3 nucleotides are TGTGCCAGCAGTTCGACAGGGGCCCCTAACACTGAAGCTTTCTTT. Encoded protein: CASSSTGAPNTEAFF.

The rearrangement uses TRBV4-3 and TRBJ2-4; 8 bases are shared with TRBD1. Trimming at V came to 0 bases and at J to 2 bases, leaving 9 bases not matched to a gene. This CDR3 is 18 amino acids long. Looked up from germline, CDR1 is LGHNA and CDR2 is YSLEER. CDR3 sequence (DNA): TGCGCCAGCAGCCAAGATTGGACAGGGATGAAAACCAAAAACATTCAGTACTTC. This gives the protein CASSQDWTGMKTKNIQYF.

There are a few counts of this clonotype. The chain employs TRBV3-1 and TRBJ2-7; D remains unclear. The CDR3 consists of 15 residues. CDR1 is LGHDT, CDR2 YNNKEL, per germline (reference sequence). The V end was cut by 4 bases, the J end by 6 bases, with 19 bases between. The CDR3 spells CASSRIGIEGREQYF. The DNA of the CDR3 is TGTGCCAGCAGCCGAATTGGAATAGAAGGGCGCGAGCAGTACTTC.

This clonotype has just a few counts. V is TRBV20-1 and J is TRBJ2-7; 9 nucleotides match TRBD2. The CDR3 runs to 13 residues. Trimming took 4 bases from V and 4 from J; bases not matched to a gene: 5. Germline CDR1 is DFQATT and CDR2 is SNEGSKA (reference sequence). CDR3: CSAKASGIYEQYF. As DNA, the CDR3 is TGCAGTGCTAAGGCTAGCGGGATTTACGAGCAGTACTTC.

The chain has TRBV7-9 and TRBJ2-3; TRBD2 aligns across 8 bases. CDR1 is SEHNR, CDR2 FQNEAQ, per germline (reference sequence). The CDR3 is 14 amino acids. The V and J ends lost 5 bases and 6 bases, in that order; junction bases with no gene match: 7. The CDR3 is CASSPGRAGDTQYF. The DNA of the CDR3 is TGTGCCAGCAGCCCCGGGAGGGCTGGGGATACGCAGTATTTT.

On this clonotype itself: Germline and junction disagree at one end, which may indicate a read error. V and J are TRBV6-5 and TRBJ1-1; 7 positions agree with TRBD1. Germline V gives CDR1 MNHEY, CDR2 SVGAGI. The length of the CDR3 is 12 residues. Here the CDR3 DNA reads TGTGCCAGCAGTGCGAGCAGGGGGTTAACCTTATTT. It encodes CASSASRGLTLF.

This clonotype came up a few times. The chain recombines TRBV9 with TRBJ1-2; D uncertain. The V end lost 2 bases, the J end lost 3 bases, and 17 bases lay between the germline ends. This CDR3 comprises 16 residues. The germline CDR1 and CDR2 sequences are SGDLS and YYNGEE. The CDR3 loop reads CASSVAAAGGYYGYTF. The CDR3 DNA reads TGTGCCAGCAGCGTCGCCGCCGCGGGCGGATACTATGGCTACACCTTC.

This clonotype was found many times. The chain couples TRBV7-2 to TRBJ2-1; D is perhaps TRBD2 (6 bases). V lost 1 base, J lost 9 bases, and 16 bases lay in between. Germline CDR1 SGHTA, CDR2 FQGNSA. CDR3 size: 15 residues. The CDR3 spells CASSLGSSGLSEQFF. The CDR3, as DNA: TGTGCCAGCAGCTTAGGAAGTAGCGGATTGAGTGAGCAGTTCTTC.

The chain couples TRBV30 to TRBJ2-7; 12 bases are a match to TRBD1. The V gene's germline CDR1 is GTSNPN and CDR2 SVGIG (reference sequence). The CDR3 has 13 residues. The V gene end was trimmed by 4 bases and the J gene end by 7 bases; junction bases not matched to a gene: 5. The CDR3 region has the DNA TGTGCCTGGAAGGGGGACAGGGGGCTAGAGCAGTACTTC. This codes for CAWKGDRGLEQYF.

The chain recombines TRBV3-1 with TRBJ1-4; 9 bases map to TRBD1. The CDR3 runs 17 residues. Trimming at V came to 2 bases and at J to 5 bases, leaving 9 bases not matched to a gene. Germline CDR1 and CDR2: LGHDT and YNNKEL (reference sequence). Here the CDR3 reads CASSQTDRGLSNEKLFF. The CDR3 region has the DNA TGTGCCAGCAGCCAAACGGACAGGGGTTTATCGAATGAAAAACTGTTTTTT.

The CDR3 nucleotides read TGTGCCAGCAGGTTCAGTCAGTCTTACACAGATACGCAGTATTTT. This translates into CASRFSQSYTDTQYF. The rearrangement uses TRBV27 and TRBJ2-3; D is undetermined. Trimming cost V 6 bases and J 2 bases, with 15 bases left between them. In germline, CDR1 is MNHEY, CDR2 SMNVEV (reference sequence). CDR3 size: 15 residues.

CDR3: CASSPGGLGPVQYF. DNA for the CDR3: TGCGCCAGCAGCCCGGGCGGACTGGGGCCGGTTCAGTACTTC. The V call is TRBV4-1, the J call TRBJ2-4; D is perhaps TRBD1 or TRBD2 (5 bases each). The CDR3 has 14 residues. V lost 4 bases and J lost 11, with 18 bases in between. Germline CDR1 is MGHRA and CDR2 is YSYEKL.

This clonotype was seen at least ten times. J is TRBJ1-5 and V is TRBV7-2; no clear D gene. CDR1 and CDR2 from the germline V gene are SGHTA and FQGNSA. Trimming took off 0 bases at V and 1 base at J, with 7 bases between the two ends. This CDR3 comprises 15 residues. The CDR3 region has the DNA TGTGCCAGCAGCTTAGCCACGGGGAGCAATCAGCCCCAGCATTTT. It yields the protein CASSLATGSNQPQHF.

This clonotype showed up just a few times. The V and J genes are TRBV7-8 and TRBJ2-1, with 8 nucleotides matching TRBD1. This CDR3 comprises 16 residues. Trimming took 5 bases from V and 3 from J; bases not matched to a gene: 9. The germline gives CDR1 SGHVS, CDR2 FQNEAQ. The CDR3 is CASSNLRTGYYNEQFF. The DNA of the CDR3 is TGTGCCAGCAGCAACCTCCGGACAGGGTACTACAATGAGCAGTTCTTC. The complete variable domain, with remaining parts taken from reference TRBV7-8 and TRBJ2-1, reads GAGVSQSPRYKVAKRGQDVALRCDPISGHVSLFWYQQALGQGPEFLTYFQNEAQLDKSGLPSDRFFAERPEGSVSTLKIQRTQQEDSAVYLCASSNLRTGYYNEQFFGPGTRLTVL.